This T cell receptor beta chain originates from a study of blood T cell repertoires in COVID-19 (dated by TCRdb to 2018 to 2021). For the wider study: The collaborator samples originated in the United States, Italy and Spain and spanned the acute and convalescent phases of COVID-19. The prospective study material was composed of cDNA or gDNA derived from T cells, B-cell-depleted T cells, or PBMCs. Deeply sampled blood TCRbeta repertoires from subjects exposed to, actively infected with, or recovered from COVID-19 were included in the dataset. The repertoires were made available in a free public database intended to serve as a resource for research on the immune response to SARS-CoV-2. The samples were drawn from two sources: the first 160 participants of the ongoing ImmuneRACE study, and 1,254 subjects contributed by 6 global collaborators. The sample metadata nearly always contained a de-identified subject ID, COVID-19 status, age in years and sex. HLA class I and class II types, where available, came from metadata supplied by the sample provider rather than from assay-based typing. General findings and caveats noted by the study authors: Clinical and demographic metadata were provided uncurated, with the amount varying by source and participant.

Collaborating institutions collected whole blood in K2EDTA tubes following their own protocols. For TCRbeta analysis, collaborator samples were shipped as frozen whole blood, as isolated PBMCs, or as DNA extracted from either sample type. About this clone itself: No antigen is known for it. Qualities for individual bases were not recorded, and no much larger clone is one base off.

TCRbeta CDR3 regions were amplified from genomic DNA by means of the immunoSEQ Assay, a bias-controlled multiplex PCR. As for the authors' bioinformatics: The number of nucleated cells in each sample was estimated from the amplification of reference gene primers within the assay. Sequence reads were collapsed and filtered to measure the absolute abundance of every unique TCRbeta CDR3 rearrangement. For each sample, productive Simpson clonality was calculated by taking the square root of Simpson's diversity index across productive rearrangements. The clones in this table, taken by TCRdb from immuneACCESS, are in-frame only. Not every clone is retained; where verified, under half of the shortfall comes from an unresolved V gene, and the cause of the rest is unknown. That table gives V, J and clone size, and the DNA gave D and trimming. In this sample the table shows 150,000 to 200,000 clones, over 80% of which occur a single time. The ten biggest clones cover roughly 9.5% of the sample.

Germline trimming amounts to 5 bases on V and 6 bases on J, with 9 as the count of junction bases outside the gene matches. Inclusive of the bounding cysteine and phenylalanine, the CDR3 is 15 residues long. Only the CDR3 DNA stays, 45 bases, in frame from base 1. The germline V gene yields MGHRA for CDR1 and YSYEKL for CDR2. Sequenced input: peripheral blood. This sequence uses TRBV4-1 and TRBJ2-1; 8 nucleotides in the junction match TRBD2. This sequence originates from a woman older than 75 with active or convalescent COVID-19. The CDR3 corresponds to CASSFGGASRNEQFF. The nucleotide sequence reads as follows: TGCGCCAGCAGCTTCGGGGGGGCGTCACGCAATGAGCAGTTCTTC.